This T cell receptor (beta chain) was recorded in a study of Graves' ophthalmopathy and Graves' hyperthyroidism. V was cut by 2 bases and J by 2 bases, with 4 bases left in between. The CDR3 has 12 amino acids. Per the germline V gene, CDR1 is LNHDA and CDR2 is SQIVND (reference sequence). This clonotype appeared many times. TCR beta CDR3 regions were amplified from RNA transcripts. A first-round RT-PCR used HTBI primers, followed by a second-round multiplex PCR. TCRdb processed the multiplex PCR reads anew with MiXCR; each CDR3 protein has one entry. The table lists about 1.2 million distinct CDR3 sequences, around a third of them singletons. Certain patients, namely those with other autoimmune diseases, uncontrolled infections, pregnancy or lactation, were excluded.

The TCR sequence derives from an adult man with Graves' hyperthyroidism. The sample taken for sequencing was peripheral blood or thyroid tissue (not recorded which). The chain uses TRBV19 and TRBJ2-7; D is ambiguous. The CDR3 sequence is CASSITPYEQYF. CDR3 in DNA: TGTGCCAGTAGTATAACCCCCTACGAGCAGTACTTC.